This is a list of T cell receptor beta chains from one sample in a study of circulating and synovial CD4+ cells in juvenile arthritis. Libraries were prepared by immunoSEQ multiplex PCR; TCRdb keeps only in-frame clonotypes and omits some of them. Of some 33,000 clones listed, approximately 96% were seen once; the top ten hold 0.55% to 0.75%. Input material: CD4+ T cells from blood. These receptors all stem from a human donor with juvenile idiopathic arthritis. The CDR3 runs from the conserved cysteine through the conserved F or W. The D gene is left open where the match is weak. For some rows the clone size is stated as once, few or many, or as a class when expanded; others skip it.

J gene | CDR3 length | D gene | clone size | V gene | CDR3 DNA | CDR3 protein
TRBJ1-6 | 13 | NA | NA | TRBV6-5 | TGTGCCAGCCGGGACACGAACGCCTCCCCCCTCCACTTT | CASRDTNASPLHF
TRBJ2-7 | 14 | NA | NA | TRBV7-2 | TGTGCCAGCAGCCTGAAGGCGGGCACCTACGAGCAGTACTTC | CASSLKAGTYEQYF
TRBJ1-1 | 12 | NA | once | TRBV11-2 | TGTGCCAGCAGCTTAGGAGCCACTGAAGCTTTCTTT | CASSLGATEAFF
TRBJ1-4 | 19 | NA | NA | TRBV6-8 | TGTGCCAGCAGAGCCCGACCGAATCTAAGACTTTCAACTAATGAAAAACTGTTTTTT | CASRARPNLRLSTNEKLFF
TRBJ2-1 | 14 | NA | NA | TRBV5-8 | TGTGCCAGCAGTTTACTCATCCTCGAGGGTGAGCAGTTCTTC | CASSLLILEGEQFF
TRBJ1-6 | 15 | TRBD1 | few | TRBV7-2 | TGTGCCAGCAGAGGGGACAGGGTTAAATATTCACCCCTCCACTTT | CASRGDRVKYSPLHF
TRBJ1-2 | 12 | NA | NA | TRBV19 | TGTGCCACAAGAGCAGGTATCTATGGCTACACCTTC | CATRAGIYGYTF
TRBJ2-7 | 16 | TRBD1 | NA | TRBV6-5 | TGTGCCAGCAGTTCACTACCCGGGACAGGGGGGGTCGAGCAGTACTTC | CASSSLPGTGGVEQYF
TRBJ2-7 | 15 | TRBD2 | NA | TRBV7-9 | TGTGCCAGCAGCTTAGGCGGGGGGGCCTCCTACGAGCAGTACTTC | CASSLGGGASYEQYF
TRBJ2-3 | 15 | TRBD1 | NA | TRBV5-1 | TGCGCCAGCGCACAAAGGGGGCTTCTTACAGATACGCAGTATTTT | CASAQRGLLTDTQYF
TRBJ2-3 | 16 | NA | NA | TRBV19 | TGTGCCAGACGGCTTTTTCGCGGGGGCAGCACAGATACGCAGTATTTT | CARRLFRGGSTDTQYF
TRBJ2-6 | 13 | NA | NA | TRBV6-5 | TGTGCCGTTCAGACTGACGGGGCCAACGTCCTGACTTTC | CAVQTDGANVLTF
TRBJ2-7 | 12 | NA | NA | TRBV10-3 | TGTGCCACCGCAGGGGACTCCTACGAGCAGTACTTC | CATAGDSYEQYF
TRBJ2-1 | 13 | TRBD1 | few | TRBV14 | TGTGCCAGCAGCCAAGCTAGACAGGGGACAGGATTCTTC | CASSQARQGTGFF
TRBJ2-7 | 14 | TRBD2 | NA | TRBV2 | TGTGCCAGCACTCCGGGACTAGCTCGTTACGAGCAGTACTTC | CASTPGLARYEQYF
TRBJ1-2 | 16 | TRBD1 | NA | TRBV2 | TGTGCCAGCAGTGGCAATCCACAGGGGAATTTATATGGCTACACCTTC | CASSGNPQGNLYGYTF
TRBJ2-7 | 18 | NA | NA | TRBV5-6 | TGTGCCAGCAGCTTGAAGGCCCGACCGACAGGACTGGACTACGAGCAGTACTTC | CASSLKARPTGLDYEQYF
TRBJ2-7 | 16 | TRBD2 | NA | TRBV11-2 | TGTGCCAGCAGCTTAGCTAGAGTAGCGGGCCCCTACGAGCAGTACTTC | CASSLARVAGPYEQYF
TRBJ1-1 | 15 | NA | NA | TRBV7-3 | TGTGCCAGCAGTCAGATGGCTTGGGGGGGCACTGAAGCTTTCTTT | CASSQMAWGGTEAFF
TRBJ2-1 | 13 | NA | NA | TRBV11-2 | TGTGCCAGCAGCCCCGGTTCGAGCAATGAGCAGTTCTTC | CASSPGSSNEQFF
TRBJ1-6 | 15 | NA | NA | TRBV5-1 | TGCGCCAGCAGCTTGTTGGGACTGACTGATTCACCCCTCCACTTT | CASSLLGLTDSPLHF
TRBJ1-5 | 15 | NA | NA | TRBV15 | TGTGCCACCAGCAGGGAGACCAGGGGCAATCAGCCCCAGCATTTT | CATSRETRGNQPQHF
TRBJ2-1 | 12 | TRBD1 | NA | TRBV7-2 | TGTGCCAGCAGCCCACCGGGACAGGGAGTGTTCTTC | CASSPPGQGVFF
TRBJ2-7 | 14 | NA | NA | TRBV7-8 | TGTGCCAGCAGCTTACCGGGACTTTCATACGAGCAGTACTTC | CASSLPGLSYEQYF
TRBJ2-1 | 15 | NA | few | TRBV5-4 | TGTGCCAGCAGCTGGAAGGGTCGACAGACCCCTTGGCAGTTCTTC | CASSWKGRQTPWQFF
TRBJ2-3 | 15 | NA | NA | TRBV4-3 | TGCGCCAGCAGCCCTGGGGCAGCCAGTGCAGATACGCAGTATTTT | CASSPGAASADTQYF
TRBJ2-1 | 16 | TRBD2 | NA | TRBV14 | TGTGCCAGCAGCCCGCTAATCGGGCGGGGGGAGGCCTGGCAGTTCTTC | CASSPLIGRGEAWQFF
TRBJ2-1 | 19 | TRBD2 | NA | TRBV27 | TGTGCCAGCAGTTTATCCCCCTACGGGGGGGCCCTGTCTTACAATGAGCAGTTCTTC | CASSLSPYGGALSYNEQFF
TRBJ2-5 | 13 | NA | NA | TRBV2 | TGTGCCAGCAGTGGAGAGGCCTGGGAGACCCAGTACTTC | CASSGEAWETQYF
TRBJ1-2 | 14 | NA | NA | TRBV7-9 | TGTGCCAGCAGCTTAAGGCAGGCTAACTATGGCTACACCTTC | CASSLRQANYGYTF
TRBJ2-7 | 12 | NA | NA | TRBV7-9 | TGTGCCAGCAGCTTAGTGGGCTACGAGCAGTACTTC | CASSLVGYEQYF
TRBJ2-5 | 16 | TRBD2 | NA | TRBV18 | TGTGCCAGCTCACTTCTAGCGGGGGGCACGGAGGAGACCCAGTACTTC | CASSLLAGGTEETQYF
TRBJ1-5 | 15 | NA | once | TRBV7-2 | TGTGCCAGCAGCTTGGAGGGCGCTATGGACTCGACCCAGCATTTT | CASSLEGAMDSTQHF
TRBJ2-1 | 17 | TRBD2 | NA | TRBV5-4 | TGTGCCAGCAGCTTGCCTCTAGCGGGGGGGTTCTACAATGAGCAGTTCTTC | CASSLPLAGGFYNEQFF
TRBJ1-1 | 14 | TRBD1 | once | TRBV11-3 | TGTGCCAGCAGCTTGACAGGGGTTAACACTGAAGCTTTCTTT | CASSLTGVNTEAFF
TRBJ1-2 | 13 | NA | NA | TRBV6-1 | TGTGCCAGTCTCTTAACTAGGAGCTATGGCTACACCTTC | CASLLTRSYGYTF
TRBJ1-1 | 16 | NA | NA | TRBV5-1 | TGCGCCAGCAGCTTGGCCCTCCCCACGGTCAACACTGAAGCTTTCTTT | CASSLALPTVNTEAFF
TRBJ2-4 | 13 | TRBD1 | once | TRBV2 | TGTGCCAGCATCGGACAGGGGGGAAACATTCAGTACTTC | CASIGQGGNIQYF
TRBJ1-3 | 15 | NA | NA | TRBV7-3 | TGTGCCAGCAGCTTACAGGGACTATCTGGAAACACCATATATTTT | CASSLQGLSGNTIYF
TRBJ1-1 | 16 | NA | NA | TRBV4-2 | TGTGCCAGCAGCCACGCCGTGGGAGGGGCGTACACTGAAGCTTTCTTT | CASSHAVGGAYTEAFF
TRBJ2-1 | 17 | NA | NA | TRBV7-9 | TGTGCCAGCAGCTTCGCCCAAGGAGTGTCGAACTACAATGAGCAGTTCTTC | CASSFAQGVSNYNEQFF
TRBJ1-2 | 15 | NA | NA | TRBV7-2 | TGTGCCAGCAGCTTAAGTCTGGTTGTTCGGTATGGCTACACCTTC | CASSLSLVVRYGYTF
TRBJ2-3 | 16 | NA | NA | TRBV6-1 | TGTGCCAGCAGTGAAAGGGGTGCAGTAAGCCCAGATACGCAGTATTTT | CASSERGAVSPDTQYF
TRBJ1-3 | 16 | NA | NA | TRBV5-1 | TGCGCCAGCAGCTTGGGTTGGCCCCAGGCTGGAAACACCATATATTTT | CASSLGWPQAGNTIYF
TRBJ2-6 | 16 | TRBD1 | NA | TRBV10-3 | TGTGCCATCAGCGGGACAGGGATCTCTGGGGCCAACGTCCTGACTTTC | CAISGTGISGANVLTF
TRBJ2-7 | 16 | TRBD2 | NA | TRBV9 | TGTGCCAGCAGCGTAGGGGGGGGACTAAACTCCTACGAGCAGTACTTC | CASSVGGGLNSYEQYF
TRBJ1-2 | 14 | NA | NA | TRBV27 | TGTGCCAGCAGTTTATCTCCCAGGGTATATGGCTACACCTTC | CASSLSPRVYGYTF
TRBJ1-1 | 17 | TRBD1 | NA | TRBV19 | TGTGCCAGTAGTATAAGGGCCAGGGGGCCTAAAGTAACTGAAGCTTTCTTT | CASSIRARGPKVTEAFF
TRBJ1-3 | 16 | NA | NA | TRBV15 | TGTGCCACCAGCAGAGCTACAGGGTCTACTGGAAACACCATATATTTT | CATSRATGSTGNTIYF